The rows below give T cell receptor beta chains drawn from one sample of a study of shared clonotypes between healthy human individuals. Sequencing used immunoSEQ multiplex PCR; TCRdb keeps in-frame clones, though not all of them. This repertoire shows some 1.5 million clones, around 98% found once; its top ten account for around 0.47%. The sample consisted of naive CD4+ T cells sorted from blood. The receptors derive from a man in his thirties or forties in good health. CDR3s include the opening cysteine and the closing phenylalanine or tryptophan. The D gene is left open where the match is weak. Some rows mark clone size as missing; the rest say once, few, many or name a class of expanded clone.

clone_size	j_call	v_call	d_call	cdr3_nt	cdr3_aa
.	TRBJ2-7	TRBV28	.	TGTGCCAGCAGCGGGCGGACAGGCGGTGGAGGCGGGATGGAGTACGAGCAGTACTTC	CASSGRTGGGGGMEYEQYF
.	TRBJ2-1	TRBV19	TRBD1	TGTGCCAGTAGTGGACAGGTTATGAGGTCCTACAATGAGCAGTTCTTC	CASSGQVMRSYNEQFF
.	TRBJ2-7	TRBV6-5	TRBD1	TGTGCCAGCAGTCTAGACAGGGGGTTCCACGAGCAGTACTTC	CASSLDRGFHEQYF
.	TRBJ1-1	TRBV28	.	TGTGCCAGCAGTTTGGCGGGCACTGAAGCTTTCTTT	CASSLAGTEAFF
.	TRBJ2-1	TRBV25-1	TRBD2	TGTGCCAGCAGTGACGCTAGCGGGAGGGCTCGGAACAATGAGCAGTTCTTC	CASSDASGRARNNEQFF
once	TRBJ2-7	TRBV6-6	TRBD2	TGTGCCAGCAGGCAGGGACTAGCGGCCTACGAGCAGTACTTC	CASRQGLAAYEQYF
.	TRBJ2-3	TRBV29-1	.	TGCAGCTGGGGCCTCACAGATACGCAGTATTTT	CSWGLTDTQYF
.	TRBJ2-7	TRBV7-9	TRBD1	TGTGCCAGCAGCTCGGACAGGGGAACCTACGAGCAGTACTTC	CASSSDRGTYEQYF
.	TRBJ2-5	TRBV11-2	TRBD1	TGTGCCAGCAGCTCCGGGACAGGGGGAACGCCGGGGGAGACCCAGTACTTC	CASSSGTGGTPGETQYF
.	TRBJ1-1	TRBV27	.	TGTGCCAGCAGCTTCCTCGTAGCGGGCGCGGATGAAGCTTTCTTT	CASSFLVAGADEAFF
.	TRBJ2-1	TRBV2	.	TGTGCCAGCAGTCGGAGGGGGACGCGGGAACACAATGAGCAGTTCTTC	CASSRRGTREHNEQFF
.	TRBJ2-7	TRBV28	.	TGTGCCAGCAGCCAGAGTGACTACGAGCAGTACTTC	CASSQSDYEQYF